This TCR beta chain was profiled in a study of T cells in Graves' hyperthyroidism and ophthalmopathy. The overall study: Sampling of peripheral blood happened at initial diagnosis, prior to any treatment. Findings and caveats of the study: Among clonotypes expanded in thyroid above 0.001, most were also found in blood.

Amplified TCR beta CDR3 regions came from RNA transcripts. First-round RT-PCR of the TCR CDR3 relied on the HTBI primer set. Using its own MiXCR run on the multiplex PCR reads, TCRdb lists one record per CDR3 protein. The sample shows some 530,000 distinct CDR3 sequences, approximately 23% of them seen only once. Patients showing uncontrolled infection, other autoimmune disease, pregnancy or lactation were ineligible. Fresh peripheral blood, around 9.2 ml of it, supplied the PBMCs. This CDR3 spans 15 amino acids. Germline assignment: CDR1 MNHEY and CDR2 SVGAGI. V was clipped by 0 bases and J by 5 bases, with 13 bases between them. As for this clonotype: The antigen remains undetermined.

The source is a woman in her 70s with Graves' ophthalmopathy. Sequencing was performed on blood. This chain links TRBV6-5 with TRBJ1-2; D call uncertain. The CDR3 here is CASSYSIPQEYGYTF. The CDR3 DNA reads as TGTGCCAGCAGTTACTCGATTCCGCAGGAATATGGCTACACCTTC.